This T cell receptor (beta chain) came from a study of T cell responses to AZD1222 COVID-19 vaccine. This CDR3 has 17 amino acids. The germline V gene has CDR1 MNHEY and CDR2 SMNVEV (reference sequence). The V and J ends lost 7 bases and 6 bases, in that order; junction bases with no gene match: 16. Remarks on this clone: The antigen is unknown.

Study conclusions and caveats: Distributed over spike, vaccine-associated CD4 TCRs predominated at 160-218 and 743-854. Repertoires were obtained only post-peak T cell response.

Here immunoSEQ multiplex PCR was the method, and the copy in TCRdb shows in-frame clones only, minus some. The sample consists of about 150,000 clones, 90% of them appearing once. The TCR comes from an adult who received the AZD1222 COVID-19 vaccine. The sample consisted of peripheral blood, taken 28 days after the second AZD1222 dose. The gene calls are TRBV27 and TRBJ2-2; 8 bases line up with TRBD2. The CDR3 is CASNLGLALGDAGELFF. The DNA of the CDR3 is TGTGCCAGCAACCTTGGACTAGCCCTAGGGGACGCCGGGGAGCTGTTTTTT.